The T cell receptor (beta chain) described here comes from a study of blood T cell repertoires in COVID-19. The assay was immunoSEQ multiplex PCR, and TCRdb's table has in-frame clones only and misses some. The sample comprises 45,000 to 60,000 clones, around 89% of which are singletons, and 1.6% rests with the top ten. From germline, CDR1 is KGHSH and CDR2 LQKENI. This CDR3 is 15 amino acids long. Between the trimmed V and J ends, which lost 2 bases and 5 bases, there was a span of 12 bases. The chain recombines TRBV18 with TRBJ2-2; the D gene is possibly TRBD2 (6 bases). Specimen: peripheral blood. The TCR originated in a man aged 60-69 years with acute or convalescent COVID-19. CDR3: CASSPGRLRTGELFF. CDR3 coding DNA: TGTGCCAGCTCACCAGGGAGGCTCCGTACCGGGGAGCTGTTTTTT.